The clone carrying this T cell receptor (beta chain) appeared a few times. Antigen: not known. The sample is drawn from a study of T cells in Graves' hyperthyroidism and ophthalmopathy. This CDR3 is built from 14 residues. V was shortened by 4 bases and J by 0 bases, with 13 bases between the two germline ends. CDR1 and CDR2 from the germline V gene are DFQATT and SNEGSKA (reference sequence). Study conclusions and caveats: Most clonotypes that expanded in the thyroid above 0.001 also showed up in blood. Stable hyperthyroidism and ophthalmopathy were separated using 13 V-J signatures.

From RNA transcripts, TCR beta CDR3 regions were amplified. In the first-round RT-PCR of the TCR CDR3, the HTBI primer set was used. TCRdb analysed the multiplex PCR reads with MiXCR anew, one entry per CDR3 protein. Here the sample spans a few hundred thousand distinct CDR3 sequences, around 20% being singletons. The clonotype was recovered from a man aged 18-30 years with Graves' hyperthyroidism. Sequences were obtained from blood. The rearrangement joins TRBV20-1 to TRBJ2-7; possibly TRBD1 for D (6 bases). CDR3 protein: CSATDRTPSYEQYF. CDR3 bases: TGCAGTGCTACAGACAGGACTCCCTCCTACGAGCAGTACTTC.